This T cell receptor beta chain was recorded in a study of CD8+ T cells in alopecia areata (dated by TCRdb to between 2017 and 2018). The study in broad terms: Treated patients were enrolled in an open-label pilot trial of oral tofacitinib, 5 to 10 mg twice daily, for moderate-to-severe alopecia areata. Clonality in the scalp was compared among normal scalp (n=4), patchy alopecia areata scalp (n=8), and alopecia totalis/universalis scalp (n=8). immunoSEQ multiplex PCR using 35 Vbeta forward primers and 13 Jbeta reverse primers was used to amplify TCRbeta CDR3 regions. RNA was obtained with the PAXgene miRNA kit for fixed scalp, the miRNeasy kit for PBMCs, and the RNeasy kit for mouse skin. Patients stayed on tofacitinib for 6 to 18 months and then had 6 months of follow-up off drug so that delayed response and recurrence could be assessed. In treated patients, disease severity was measured using the SALT score, which gives the percentage of scalp surface area affected. In humans, TCRbeta sequencing was performed on scalp tissue and on sorted CD4+ and CD8+ peripheral blood T cells from healthy controls and from patients with patchy or totalis/universalis alopecia areata. To study T cell clonal expansion in alopecia areata, the researchers applied high-throughput TCRbeta sequencing to both the C3H/HeJ mouse model and human patients. Biopsies were taken from tofacitinib-treated patients at baseline and at 4 and 24 weeks of treatment, and a later scalp biopsy was taken in several of the tofacitinib-treated patients. The investigation overall reported the following: Compared with normal scalp, lesional scalp had higher clonality and more expanded CD8+ clones, particularly in alopecia totalis/universalis, a pattern that suggests antigenic drive. Because the treated cohort was small and included a single nonresponder, larger studies are needed to assess links between baseline CD8+ expansion and response. Tofacitinib significantly decreased scalp clonality and the number of expanded CD8+ clones among the top 100 scalp clones. Many expanded lesional clones were found to persist in scalp and blood during tofacitinib treatment, and relapse after treatment cessation may be partly explained by this persistence. Scalp TCR repertoire analysis is complicated because resident alphabeta T cells in normal human skin are also sequenced, whereas mouse skin is dominated by gammadelta T cells. Compared with mice, TCR sequences shared between patients were less clear, possibly partly because of HLA diversity across the patient population.

Receptor libraries were prepared by the immunoSEQ multiplex PCR assay. To provide template for TCR sequencing, every sample had RNA extracted and reverse transcribed into cDNA. SuperScript III was used for first-strand cDNA synthesis, primed with a 2:1 mix of oligo-dT and random hexamers. A synthetic immune receptor repertoire was used to assess amplification bias, and residual bias was removed computationally. As for the authors' bioinformatics: After raw reads were preprocessed to remove errors, the CDR3 was defined following IMGT conventions as running from the conserved cysteine to phenylalanine. Clonality was computed as 1 minus the Shannon entropy, with the entropy normalized by log2 of the number of productive unique TCRs. CD4 or CD8 identity of scalp clones was inferred by cross-referencing scalp TCRbeta sequences with sorted blood CD4 and CD8 repertoires. TCRdb provides this immuneACCESS table in a form limited to in-frame rearrangements. Some clones are lacking; in checked studies, under half of them reflect an unresolved V gene, and why the rest are absent is not known. That table gives V, J and clone size, and the DNA gave D and trimming. The sample yields fewer than 110,000 clones; around 84% were counted once. The top ten hold 11% of the sample.

The germline ends are 22 bases apart after V is trimmed by 2 bases and J by 6 bases. CDR1 and CDR2 are read off the germline V gene (reference sequence) as MNHEY and SMNVEV. The CDR3 starts with the cysteine, ends with the phenylalanine, and has 17 residues. Only the CDR3 region is kept as DNA, spanning 51 bases read in frame from base 1. Notes on this clone: Its antigen is not yet known. No qualities accompany the bases; no much larger clone lies one base away.

Reading the label with the study, this specimen's treatment or condition is: oral pan-JAK inhibitor, 5-10 mg twice daily. From alopecia areata patients, peripheral blood was collected along with lesional scalp punch biopsies. After PBMCs were isolated by density centrifugation and stained for CD3, CD4 and CD8, a FACSAria was used to sort CD4+ and CD8+ T cells. This clonotype was obtained from a human donor with alopecia areata. The receptor chain draws on TRBV27 and TRBJ2-5; no D gene is confidently identified. Sequenced material: CD8+ T cells sorted from blood, taken at approximately week 30, from a patient treated with tofacitinib. The CDR3 reads CASSLNLPGVGTQTQYF. The nucleotide sequence is given as TGTGCCAGCAGTTTAAACCTCCCGGGTGTTGGAACCCAGACCCAGTACTTC.